The 23 T cell receptor beta chains reported below all come from one sample, sequenced in a study of blood T cell repertoires in COVID-19 (dated by TCRdb to 2019 to 2021). Libraries came from the immunoSEQ multiplex PCR assay. As stored in TCRdb, this immuneACCESS dataset retains in-frame rearrangements with V and J assigned. A fraction of the clones does not appear; measured against another copy, unresolved V genes explain less than half of the discrepancy, and the remainder lacks a known reason. In all, the sample holds some 200,000 clones, and approximately 78% of those were seen once. About 10% of the sample goes to the ten largest clones. Sequencing input: PBMCs or T cells enriched from blood (not recorded which). Receptor source: a man aged 40-49 years who had recovered from COVID-19.

The V gene is TRBV5-1, the J gene TRBJ1-1; no definite D call. With 4 bases removed from V and 4 bases from J, the gap between germline ends came to 17 bases. The germline V gene has CDR1 SGHRS and CDR2 YFSETQ. The CDR3 consists of 15 residues. CDR3 sequence reads: CASSPGGRAGTEAFF. Written as DNA, the CDR3 is TGCGCCAGCAGCCCGGGAGGCCGGGCGGGCACTGAAGCTTTCTTT.

The chain uses TRBV20-1 and TRBJ2-1; tentatively, D is TRBD2 (5 bases). CDR3 length: 11 residues. The germline V gene encodes CDR1 DFQATT and CDR2 SNEGSKA (reference sequence). The germline V and J ends were trimmed by 5 bases and 7 bases, with 9 bases remaining between them. The CDR3 loop reads CSALLENEQFF. CDR3 nucleotide sequence: TGCAGTGCTTTACTAGAAAATGAGCAGTTCTTC.

The rearrangement uses TRBV7-9 and TRBJ2-7, with TRBD1 matching 9 bases. The CDR3 totals 14 residues. The germline V gene has CDR1 SEHNR and CDR2 FQNEAQ (reference sequence). V lost 4 bases and J lost 9; bases outside the gene matches: 10. CDR3 sequence: CASSSAGDRAGQYF. The CDR3 bases are TGTGCCAGCAGCTCCGCCGGGGACAGGGCGGGGCAGTACTTC.

The chain has TRBV5-1 and TRBJ2-3, with D hard to call. Germline V gene data show CDR1 as SGHRS and CDR2 as YFSETQ. The CDR3 totals 14 residues. Between the trimmed V and J ends, which lost 0 bases and 6 bases, there was a span of 11 bases. In DNA form, the CDR3 reads TGCGCCAGCAGCTTGGCGTCTCCGCGGGATACGCAGTATTTT. Its protein is CASSLASPRDTQYF. The complete variable domain, with remaining parts taken from reference TRBV5-1 and TRBJ2-3, reads KAGVTQTPRYLIKTRGQQVTLSCSPISGHRSVSWYQQTPGQGLQFLFEYFSETQRNKGNFPGRFSGRQFSNSRSEMNVSTLELGDSALYLCASSLASPRDTQYFGPGTRLTVL.

The chain has TRBV6-5 and TRBJ1-2, with TRBD1 matching over 9 bases. Trimming removed 8 bases from V and 7 bases from J; junction bases left unmatched: 5. The CDR3 extends over 12 amino acids. Germline V gene data show CDR1 as MNHEY and CDR2 as SVGAGI. CDR3 loop: CASRDRDGGYTF. Here the CDR3 DNA reads TGTGCCAGCCGGGACAGGGACGGTGGCTACACCTTC.

The chain joins TRBV7-3 to TRBJ2-2; 8 bases are a match to TRBD2. J gave up 4 bases and V 1 base, and 5 bases lay outside the gene matches. The CDR3 has 16 residues. Germline values: CDR1 SGHTA, CDR2 FQGTGA. CDR3 sequence: CASSLRSGGPTGELFF. DNA for the CDR3: TGTGCCAGCAGCTTAAGAAGCGGGGGTCCCACCGGGGAGCTGTTTTTT.

The chain has TRBV12-3 or TRBV12-4 and TRBJ1-2, with a tentative D call TRBD1 (6 bases). The CDR3 has 13 residues. V lost 6 bases, J lost 4 bases, and 12 bases lay in between. For the CDR3, the DNA is TGTGCCAGCAGCCCCGGGACACCCTATGGCTACACCTTC. This gives the protein CASSPGTPYGYTF.

This clone appeared a few times. The chain employs TRBV29-1 and TRBJ2-2, with TRBD1 matching over 10 bases. V dropped 7 bases and J dropped 5; count of bases not matched to a gene: 10. The V gene's germline CDR1 is SQVTM and CDR2 ANQGSEA. The CDR3 sequence is 15 residues long. For the CDR3, the DNA is TGCAGCGCTCTGAGACAGGGGGCGGTGACCGGGGAGCTGTTTTTT. Amino acids: CSALRQGAVTGELFF.

The genes are TRBV12-5 and TRBJ2-1; TRBD1 agrees at 9 bases. Germline V gene data show CDR1 as LGHNT and CDR2 as FRNRAP. The length of the CDR3 is 15 residues. V trimming: 5 bases; J trimming: 6 bases; junction bases outside the gene matches: 8. CDR3 bases: TGTGCTAGTGGTCCCGGGGACAGGGACTCCAATGAGCAGTTCTTC. Its protein product is CASGPGDRDSNEQFF.

The chain is built from TRBV21-1 and TRBJ1-5; the table's D call TRBD1 went unverified against the DNA. TRBV21-1 is a pseudogene locus. This CDR3 region has 16 residues. CDR3 nucleotide sequence: TGTGCCAGCAGCAATGGCAGGGGGGCGTACAATCAGCCCCAGCATTTT. It codes for CASSNGRGAYNQPQHF.

The chain uses TRBV6-5 and TRBJ1-1; no firm D call. Germline assignment: CDR1 MNHEY and CDR2 SVGAGI. V lost 0 bases, J lost 4 bases, and 9 bases lay in between. CDR3 length: 14 residues. Here the CDR3 DNA reads TGTGCCAGCAGTTACTCCGGTGAGGTCACTGAAGCTTTCTTT. It codes for CASSYSGEVTEAFF.

The chain joins TRBV5-5 to TRBJ1-3, with 7 bases that match TRBD1. This CDR3 has 16 amino acids. Unmatched junction bases numbered 12, after V lost 1 base and J lost 8 bases. Germline V CDR1 and CDR2: SGHKS, YYEKEE (reference sequence). CDR3 sequence: CASSLSFGQEVYTIYF. In nucleotides, the CDR3 is TGTGCCAGCAGCTTGTCTTTTGGACAGGAGGTTTACACCATATATTTT.

The chain couples TRBV30 to TRBJ2-1; 11 nucleotides align to TRBD2. Looked up from germline, CDR1 is GTSNPN and CDR2 is SVGIG (reference sequence). V was pared by 6 bases and J by 1 base, with 2 bases of the junction left unmatched. The length of the CDR3 is 14 residues. The CDR3 nucleotides are TGTGCCTGTCGACTAGCGGGGTCCTACAATGAGCAGTTCTTC. It is translated as CACRLAGSYNEQFF.

The rearrangement uses TRBV4-1 and TRBJ2-7; possible D gene TRBD1, 5 bases. The CDR3 runs 12 residues. Germline values: CDR1 MGHRA, CDR2 YSYEKL. V lost 0 bases and J 9 bases, leaving 9 bases between the germline ends. The CDR3 reads CASSQDSQGQYF. The CDR3 bases are TGCGCCAGCAGCCAAGATTCGCAGGGGCAGTACTTC.

The genes are TRBV30 and TRBJ1-2, with TRBD1 identical over 12 bases. With V trimmed by 3 bases and J by 6 bases, 5 bases remained unmatched. CDR3 size: 14 residues. The germline V gene has CDR1 GTSNPN and CDR2 SVGIG (reference sequence). The CDR3 spells CAWSPGTGGDGYTF. The CDR3 DNA reads TGTGCCTGGAGCCCCGGGACAGGGGGCGATGGCTACACCTTC.

This chain links TRBV9 with TRBJ2-1; 12 nucleotides align to TRBD2. Per germline, CDR1 SGDLS and CDR2 YYNGEE. J was trimmed by 13 bases and V by 3 bases; bases with no gene match: 11. This CDR3 contains 15 residues. CDR3 in amino acids: CASSATNLAGGTQFF. The CDR3 DNA is TGTGCCAGCAGCGCTACCAATCTAGCGGGAGGGACTCAGTTCTTC. The full variable domain, with the rest looked up from reference TRBV9 and TRBJ2-1, is DSGVTQTPKHLITATGQRVTLRCSPRSGDLSVYWYQQSLDQGLQFLIQYYNGEERAKGNILERFSAQQFPDLHSELNLSSLELGDSALYFCASSATNLAGGTQFFGPGTRLTVL.

The gene calls are TRBV5-1 and TRBJ2-7; D is unclear. V lost 0 bases, J lost 0 bases, and 4 bases lay in between. Germline V gene data show CDR1 as SGHRS and CDR2 as YFSETQ. The CDR3 is made up of 13 amino acids. Written as DNA, the CDR3 is TGCGCCAGCAGCTTGGCAGTCTCCTACGAGCAGTACTTC. It encodes CASSLAVSYEQYF.

With regard to this clone: One junction end disagrees with the germline gene, perhaps due to a read error. V is TRBV6-1 and J is TRBJ2-7, with 7 bases identical to TRBD1. The CDR3 has 15 amino acids. Per germline, CDR1 MNHNS and CDR2 SASEGT. CDR3 loop: CASSPRRTGAPGENF. DNA of the CDR3: TGTGCCAGCAGTCCCAGGAGGACAGGTGCCCCTGGGGAGAACTTC.

This clone was counted between two and nine times. This sequence joins TRBV5-5 and TRBJ2-2; possibly TRBD1 for D (6 bases). The V end was cut by 5 bases, the J end by 0 bases, with 14 bases between. This CDR3 spans 16 amino acids. Germline V gene sequence: CDR1 SGHKS, CDR2 YYEKEE (reference sequence). CDR3 protein: CASRTGYRANTGELFF. In nucleotides, the CDR3 is TGTGCCAGCAGAACCGGATACAGGGCGAACACCGGGGAGCTGTTTTTT. Based on the CDR3 plus reference TRBV5-5 and TRBJ2-2, the full variable domain is DAGVTQSPTHLIKTRGQQVTLRCSPISGHKSVSWYQQVLGQGPQFIFQYYEKEERGRGNFPDRFSARQFPNYSSELNVNALLLGDSALYLCASRTGYRANTGELFFGEGSRLTVL.

The rearrangement joins TRBV19 to TRBJ1-2; 10 bases align to TRBD1. Per germline, CDR1 LNHDA and CDR2 SQIVND (reference sequence). The CDR3 is made up of 16 amino acids. The trim removed 5 bases at V and 4 bases at J, leaving 10 bases unmatched. CDR3 sequence (DNA): TGTGCCAGTAGTGCCCCGAGGGACAGGGGCAGCTATGGCTACACCTTC. Translated: CASSAPRDRGSYGYTF. The variable domain in full, with the rest retrieved from reference TRBV19 and TRBJ1-2, is DGGITQSPKYLFRKEGQNVTLSCEQNLNHDAMYWYRQDPGQGLRLIYYSQIVNDFQKGDIAEGYSVSREKKESFPLTVTSAQKNPTAFYLCASSAPRDRGSYGYTFGSGTRLTVV.

The CDR3 bases are TGTGCCAGCAGCTTAGGGGGGGCATTTCAGGAGACCCAGTACTTC. It encodes CASSLGGAFQETQYF. The chain carries TRBV13 and TRBJ2-5; possible D gene TRBD1, 6 bases. Per the germline V gene, CDR1 is PRHDT and CDR2 is FYEKMQ (reference sequence). The V end was cut by 0 bases, the J end by 5 bases, with 13 bases between. This CDR3 has 15 amino acids.

This chain links TRBV6-5 with TRBJ1-5, with 7 bases matching TRBD1. J lost 2 bases, V lost 2 bases, and 3 bases had no gene match. Germline-derived CDR1 and CDR2 are MNHEY and SVGAGI. The CDR3 is made up of 15 amino acids. CDR3 DNA sequence: TGTGCCAGCAGTTACGTAGGGGGCGGCAATCAGCCCCAGCATTTT. Translated: CASSYVGGGNQPQHF.

The V call is TRBV2, the J call TRBJ1-4; TRBD1 is a possible D gene (6 bases). From germline, CDR1 is SNHLY and CDR2 FYNNEI. The V end lost 6 bases, the J end lost 7 bases, and 24 bases lay between the germline ends. There are 17 residues in the CDR3. This chain's CDR3 is CASRRGGGGRLGEKLFF. In DNA form, the CDR3 reads TGTGCCAGCAGGAGGGGGGGTGGAGGGAGGTTAGGTGAAAAACTGTTTTTT.